A selection of T cell receptor beta chains follows, all from one sample in a study of blood T cell repertoires in COVID-19. The method was immunoSEQ multiplex PCR; TCRdb's version includes in-frame clones alone and lacks a portion of them. The table shows 160,000 or so clones, with around 92% occurring only once. Source material: peripheral blood. The receptors shown here come from a man aged 55-75 years with acute or convalescent COVID-19. The CDR3 runs from the conserved cysteine through the conserved F or W. Each record gives: D gene, clone size, J gene, V gene, CDR3 DNA, CDR3 protein. A D gene is named only where the DNA matches it firmly. Clone sizes are given selectively: once, few, many, or a class where the clone is expanded.

d_gene: TRBD1
abundance: NA
j_gene: TRBJ1-6
v_gene: TRBV5-1
CDR3nt: TGCGCCAGCAGCTTTTTTCTGGGACAGGGGGAAGGATCACCCCTCCACTTT
CDR3aa: CASSFFLGQGEGSPLHF

d_gene: NA
abundance: NA
j_gene: TRBJ1-1
v_gene: TRBV7-9
CDR3nt: TGTGCCAGCAGCTTAGCCCTTAACACTGAAGCTTTCTTT
CDR3aa: CASSLALNTEAFF

d_gene: TRBD2
abundance: NA
j_gene: TRBJ2-5
v_gene: TRBV5-4
CDR3nt: TGTGCCAGCAGCCTGGGAGAAAGCGGGGGGCCGGAAGAGACCCAGTACTTC
CDR3aa: CASSLGESGGPEETQYF

d_gene: NA
abundance: NA
j_gene: TRBJ1-5
v_gene: TRBV6-5
CDR3nt: TGTGCCACCCTTGGGACATATAGTAGCAATCAGCCCCAGCATTTT
CDR3aa: CATLGTYSSNQPQHF

d_gene: NA
abundance: once
j_gene: TRBJ2-6
v_gene: TRBV10-3
CDR3nt: TGTGCCACCCTCGAGGACTCTGGGGCCAACGTCCTGACTTTC
CDR3aa: CATLEDSGANVLTF

d_gene: NA
abundance: NA
j_gene: TRBJ1-2
v_gene: TRBV7-9
CDR3nt: TGTGCCAGCAGCTTTCCCCGACGTTCGGGGGTTGATGGCTACACCTTC
CDR3aa: CASSFPRRSGVDGYTF

d_gene: NA
abundance: NA
j_gene: TRBJ2-1
v_gene: TRBV5-1
CDR3nt: TGCGCCAGCAGCCCATCCCCAGGGAATTACAATGAGCAGTTCTTC
CDR3aa: CASSPSPGNYNEQFF

d_gene: TRBD1
abundance: NA
j_gene: TRBJ2-7
v_gene: TRBV10-3
CDR3nt: TGTGCCATCACCTCGACAGGGAAAGAGCAGTACTTC
CDR3aa: CAITSTGKEQYF

d_gene: NA
abundance: NA
j_gene: TRBJ1-1
v_gene: TRBV7-3
CDR3nt: TGTGCCAGCAGCCAGGGTCTTGCGTCTGAAGCTTTCTTT
CDR3aa: CASSQGLASEAFF

d_gene: TRBD1
abundance: NA
j_gene: TRBJ1-6
v_gene: TRBV2
CDR3nt: TGTGCCAGCAGTGGGGACAGGCGGAATTCACCCCTCCACTTT
CDR3aa: CASSGDRRNSPLHF

d_gene: NA
abundance: NA
j_gene: TRBJ1-1
v_gene: TRBV10-3
CDR3nt: TGTGCCATCAGGGAACAGATAAACACTGAAGCTTTCTTT
CDR3aa: CAIREQINTEAFF

d_gene: NA
abundance: NA
j_gene: TRBJ1-1
v_gene: TRBV9
CDR3nt: TGTGCCAGCAGCGTAGCTGTGAACACTGAAGCTTTCTTT
CDR3aa: CASSVAVNTEAFF

d_gene: TRBD1
abundance: NA
j_gene: TRBJ1-5
v_gene: TRBV2
CDR3nt: TGTGCCAGCAGTGCGGGACAGGGGTCTCTTAGCAATCAGCCCCAGCATTTT
CDR3aa: CASSAGQGSLSNQPQHF

d_gene: TRBD1
abundance: NA
j_gene: TRBJ1-1
v_gene: TRBV6-5
CDR3nt: TGTGCCAGCAGGAAGGGACAGCATACTGAAGCTTTCTTT
CDR3aa: CASRKGQHTEAFF

d_gene: NA
abundance: NA
j_gene: TRBJ1-1
v_gene: TRBV1
CDR3nt: TGCACCAGCAGCCAAGATAGTACGCGCCGGAACACTGAAGCTTTCTTT
CDR3aa: CTSSQDSTRRNTEAFF

d_gene: NA
abundance: NA
j_gene: TRBJ2-1
v_gene: TRBV11-2
CDR3nt: TGTGCCAGCAGCCTTAAAATCGGGGATGAGCAGTTCTTC
CDR3aa: CASSLKIGDEQFF

d_gene: TRBD2
abundance: NA
j_gene: TRBJ2-1
v_gene: TRBV4-3
CDR3nt: TGCGCCAGCAGCCAGGATACTAGCGGGGGCTTCAATGAGCAGTTCTTC
CDR3aa: CASSQDTSGGFNEQFF

d_gene: NA
abundance: NA
j_gene: TRBJ1-4
v_gene: TRBV19
CDR3nt: TGTGCCAGTAGTCCAGGTTGGCTTGCTGAAAAACTGTTTTTT
CDR3aa: CASSPGWLAEKLFF

d_gene: TRBD2
abundance: few
j_gene: TRBJ2-1
v_gene: TRBV4-3
CDR3nt: TGCGCCAGCAGCCAGTTTAGCGGGGAGGGCTACGAGCAGTTCTTC
CDR3aa: CASSQFSGEGYEQFF

d_gene: NA
abundance: NA
j_gene: TRBJ2-1
v_gene: TRBV7-6
CDR3nt: TGTGCCAGCAGCTTAGGTCTGGTTGTTGCGGGATACAATGAGCAGTTCTTC
CDR3aa: CASSLGLVVAGYNEQFF

d_gene: TRBD1
abundance: NA
j_gene: TRBJ1-5
v_gene: TRBV6-5
CDR3nt: TGTGCCAGCCGACAGGGCAGCAATCAGCCCCAGCATTTT
CDR3aa: CASRQGSNQPQHF

d_gene: NA
abundance: NA
j_gene: TRBJ1-1
v_gene: TRBV4-1
CDR3nt: TGCGCCAGCAGCCAAAGGGAGGGGGACACTGAAGCTTTCTTT
CDR3aa: CASSQREGDTEAFF

d_gene: NA
abundance: once
j_gene: TRBJ2-2
v_gene: TRBV6-5
CDR3nt: TGTGCCAGCAGTTACCTCAGGGTGTCGGCCGGGGAGCTGTTTTTT
CDR3aa: CASSYLRVSAGELFF

d_gene: TRBD1
abundance: NA
j_gene: TRBJ1-1
v_gene: TRBV2
CDR3nt: TGTGCCAGCAGCCAAACAGGGGGCATAAGATTCTTT
CDR3aa: CASSQTGGIRFF

d_gene: TRBD1
abundance: NA
j_gene: TRBJ1-1
v_gene: TRBV2
CDR3nt: TGTGCCAGCAGAGCCAGGAGAGGGGGCAACACTGAAGCTTTCTTT
CDR3aa: CASRARRGGNTEAFF

d_gene: NA
abundance: NA
j_gene: TRBJ1-2
v_gene: TRBV7-2
CDR3nt: TGTGCCAGCAGCTTAGAGGGGCAGAGAGGCGGCTACACCTTC
CDR3aa: CASSLEGQRGGYTF

d_gene: TRBD1
abundance: NA
j_gene: TRBJ2-5
v_gene: TRBV11-3
CDR3nt: TGTGCCAGCAGCTCATTCCGGGACAGGGAGGGTCCAGAGACCCAGTACTTC
CDR3aa: CASSSFRDREGPETQYF

d_gene: NA
abundance: few
j_gene: TRBJ2-7
v_gene: TRBV11-2
CDR3nt: TGTGCCAGCAGCTTAGAGCAGGGGGGCGAGCAGTACTTC
CDR3aa: CASSLEQGGEQYF

d_gene: NA
abundance: NA
j_gene: TRBJ1-2
v_gene: TRBV5-1
CDR3nt: TGCGCCAGCAGCGCAGGACAGCCGACTGGTGGCTACACCTTC
CDR3aa: CASSAGQPTGGYTF

d_gene: TRBD1
abundance: NA
j_gene: TRBJ2-7
v_gene: TRBV3-1/TRBV3-2
CDR3nt: TGTGCCAGCAGCCCCTGGGACAGCTCCTACGAGCAGTACTTC
CDR3aa: CASSPWDSSYEQYF

d_gene: TRBD1
abundance: once
j_gene: TRBJ1-1
v_gene: TRBV6-5
CDR3nt: TGTGCCAGCAGTTGGACAGGGAGACAAGTGGCTTTCTTT
CDR3aa: CASSWTGRQVAFF

d_gene: TRBD2
abundance: NA
j_gene: TRBJ2-2
v_gene: TRBV23-1
CDR3nt: TGCGCCAGCACTCGAGCGGGGGGCACGGGCGGGGAGCTGTTTTTT
CDR3aa: CASTRAGGTGGELFF

d_gene: TRBD1
abundance: NA
j_gene: TRBJ1-5
v_gene: TRBV19
CDR3nt: TGTGCCAGTAGTGCCTCGACAGGGGGCGGGCGACAGCCCCAGCATTTT
CDR3aa: CASSASTGGGRQPQHF

d_gene: TRBD1
abundance: NA
j_gene: TRBJ1-2
v_gene: TRBV6-5
CDR3nt: TGTGCCAGCAGTTACGCAGGGGGCGAAGTCTATGGCTACACCTTC
CDR3aa: CASSYAGGEVYGYTF

d_gene: NA
abundance: NA
j_gene: TRBJ1-2
v_gene: TRBV10-3
CDR3nt: TGTGCCATCAGTAGGGGGACCAACTATGGCTACACCTTC
CDR3aa: CAISRGTNYGYTF

d_gene: NA
abundance: once
j_gene: TRBJ1-5
v_gene: TRBV3-1/TRBV3-2
CDR3nt: TGTGCCAGCAGCCAAGATCTAGATCAGCCCCAGCATTTT
CDR3aa: CASSQDLDQPQHF

d_gene: TRBD1
abundance: few
j_gene: TRBJ2-7
v_gene: TRBV7-8
CDR3nt: TGTGCCAGCAGCTTAGACCGGGACAGCGAGCAGTACTTC
CDR3aa: CASSLDRDSEQYF

d_gene: NA
abundance: NA
j_gene: TRBJ1-2
v_gene: TRBV5-4
CDR3nt: TGTGCCAGCACAGGGCGGGGCAACTATGGCTACACCTTC
CDR3aa: CASTGRGNYGYTF

d_gene: NA
abundance: NA
j_gene: TRBJ1-6
v_gene: TRBV5-8
CDR3nt: TGTGCCAGCAGCTCAGGACAGTATAATTCACCCCTCCACTTT
CDR3aa: CASSSGQYNSPLHF

d_gene: TRBD2
abundance: NA
j_gene: TRBJ2-1
v_gene: TRBV5-5
CDR3nt: TGTGCCAGCAGCCTAAGCGGGGATTCCTACAATGAGCAGTTCTTC
CDR3aa: CASSLSGDSYNEQFF

d_gene: NA
abundance: NA
j_gene: TRBJ1-2
v_gene: TRBV7-9
CDR3nt: TGTGCCAGCAGCCCCTCCAGGGTTAGCTATGGCTACACCTTC
CDR3aa: CASSPSRVSYGYTF